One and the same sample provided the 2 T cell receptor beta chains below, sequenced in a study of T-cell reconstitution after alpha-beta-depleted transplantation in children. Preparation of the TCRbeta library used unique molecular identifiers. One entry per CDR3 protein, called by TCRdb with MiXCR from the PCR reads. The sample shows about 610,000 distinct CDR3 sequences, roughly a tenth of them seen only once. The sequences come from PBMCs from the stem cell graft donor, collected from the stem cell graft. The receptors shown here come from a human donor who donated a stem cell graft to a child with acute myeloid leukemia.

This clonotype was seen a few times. The CDR3 loop reads CAISGQGADSSEQYF. In DNA form, the CDR3 reads TGTGCCATCAGTGGCCAGGGGGCTGATTCTAGCGAGCAGTACTTC. The V call is TRBV10-3, the J call TRBJ2-7; 8 nucleotides match TRBD1. V was pared by 4 bases and J by 6 bases, with 11 bases of the junction left unmatched. This CDR3 has 15 residues. The germline V gene encodes CDR1 ENHRY and CDR2 SYGVKD.

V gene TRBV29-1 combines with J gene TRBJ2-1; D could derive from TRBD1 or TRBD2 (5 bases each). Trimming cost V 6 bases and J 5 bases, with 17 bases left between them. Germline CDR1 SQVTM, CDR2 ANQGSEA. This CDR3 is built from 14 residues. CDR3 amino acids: CSVAGAPLNNEQFF. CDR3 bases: TGCAGCGTGGCCGGGGCCCCCCTTAACAATGAGCAGTTCTTC.